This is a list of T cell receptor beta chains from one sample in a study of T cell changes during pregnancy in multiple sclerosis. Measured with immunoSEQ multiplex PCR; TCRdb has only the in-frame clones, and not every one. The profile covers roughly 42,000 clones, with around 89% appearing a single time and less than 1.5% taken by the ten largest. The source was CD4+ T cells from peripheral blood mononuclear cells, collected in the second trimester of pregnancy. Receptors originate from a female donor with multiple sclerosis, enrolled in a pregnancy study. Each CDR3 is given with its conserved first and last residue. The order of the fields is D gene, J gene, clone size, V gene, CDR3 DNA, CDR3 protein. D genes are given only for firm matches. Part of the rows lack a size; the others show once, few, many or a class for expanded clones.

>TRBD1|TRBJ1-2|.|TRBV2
TGTGCCAGCAGTCGGGACAGCAACTATGGCTACACCTTC
CASSRDSNYGYTF
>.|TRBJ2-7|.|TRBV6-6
TGTGCCAGCAGTTACGGTCTACGACAGAAATCCGACGAGCAGTACTTC
CASSYGLRQKSDEQYF
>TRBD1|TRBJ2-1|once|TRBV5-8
TGTGCCAGCAGCTCCGGGACAGGACCCTACAATGAGCAGTTCTTC
CASSSGTGPYNEQFF
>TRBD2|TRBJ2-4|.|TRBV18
TGTGCCAGCTCACCATACTCCGGGACTAGCGGGAGTATCGCCAAAAACATTCAGTACTTC
CASSPYSGTSGSIAKNIQYF
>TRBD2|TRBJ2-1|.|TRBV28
TGTGCCAGCAGAACTGGGACTAGCGGGGAGCAGTTCTTC
CASRTGTSGEQFF
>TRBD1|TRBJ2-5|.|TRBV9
TGTGCCAGCAGCGTAGGCCCCGCTGGGGTCCAGGGGGCCCAGTACTTC
CASSVGPAGVQGAQYF
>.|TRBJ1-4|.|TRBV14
TGTGCCAGCAGCCAAGGAGTACGGACAAAAGAAAAACTGTTTTTT
CASSQGVRTKEKLFF
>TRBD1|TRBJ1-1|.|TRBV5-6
TGTGCCAGCAGCGGCATGACAGGGACTGAAGCTTTCTTT
CASSGMTGTEAFF
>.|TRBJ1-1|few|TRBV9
TGTGCCAGCAGCCCCCAAGCGGGTGGCACTGAAGCTTTCTTT
CASSPQAGGTEAFF
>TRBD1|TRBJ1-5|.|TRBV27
TGTGCCAGCAGGCCAGACAGGGGTAGCAATCAGCCCCAGCATTTT
CASRPDRGSNQPQHF
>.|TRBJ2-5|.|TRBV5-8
TGTGCCAGCAGCTTGGCCCGGGAGACCCAGTACTTC
CASSLARETQYF
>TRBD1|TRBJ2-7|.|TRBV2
TGTGCCAGCAGTGGGGGTACAGGGGGCTGGGGCGAGCAGTACTTC
CASSGGTGGWGEQYF
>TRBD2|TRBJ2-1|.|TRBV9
TGTGCCAGCAGCGTAGGTAGTAGCGGGACTTTTGAGCAGTTCTTC
CASSVGSSGTFEQFF
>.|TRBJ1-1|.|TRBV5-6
TGTGCCAGCAGCTTAGTAGACAGGTCGGGAGCTTTCTTT
CASSLVDRSGAFF